The 22 T cell receptor beta chains reported below all come from one sample, sequenced in a study of T cell responses to AZD1222 COVID-19 vaccine. Measured with immunoSEQ multiplex PCR; TCRdb has only the in-frame clones, and not every one. The sample lists 150,000 to 200,000 clones, around nine tenths occurring once. The source material was peripheral blood, sampled on day 0 of AZD1222 vaccination. Every receptor here comes from an adult in good health.

The rearrangement links TRBV10-3 to TRBJ1-1; 7 nucleotides align to TRBD1. The germline CDR1 and CDR2 sequences are ENHRY and SYGVKD. V lost 2 bases, J lost 8 bases, and 11 bases stayed unmatched. This CDR3 is built from 15 residues. CDR3 sequence: CAISEQQGVSLEAFF. The CDR3 nucleotides are TGTGCCATCAGTGAGCAGCAGGGGGTAAGTTTGGAAGCTTTCTTT.

The rearrangement uses TRBV6-5 and TRBJ2-7, with 7 bases matching TRBD1. Germline V gene data show CDR1 as MNHEY and CDR2 as SVGAGI. Trimming took 0 bases from V and 2 from J; bases not matched to a gene: 7. This CDR3 is 16 amino acids long. CDR3 nucleotides: TGTGCCAGCAGTTACTCAAACAGGGGTTTAGCCTACGAGCAGTACTTC. Its protein is CASSYSNRGLAYEQYF.

The V gene is TRBV7-6, the J gene TRBJ1-2, with 9 bases fitting TRBD1. Germline CDR1 is SGHVS and CDR2 is FNYEAQ. The ends lost 3 bases at V and 2 bases at J; junction bases unmatched: 1. This CDR3 spans 14 amino acids. In nucleotides, the CDR3 is TGTGCCAGCAGCTTGGGGACAGGGAACTATGGCTACACCTTC. Amino acid sequence: CASSLGTGNYGYTF.

This clone was counted a single time. The chain recombines TRBV2 with TRBJ1-4, with TRBD1 matching 8 bases. The CDR3 is made up of 13 amino acids. Per the germline V gene, CDR1 is SNHLY and CDR2 is FYNNEI. J gave up 7 bases and V 6 bases, and 4 bases lay outside the gene matches. CDR3 in DNA: TGTGCCAGCAGGACAGGGGTGGCTGAAAAACTGTTTTTT. Its translation: CASRTGVAEKLFF.

The chain employs TRBV6-5 and TRBJ2-1; D is unresolved. Per germline, CDR1 MNHEY and CDR2 SVGAGI. The CDR3 is made up of 16 amino acids. V lost 2 bases and J lost 6, with 17 bases in between. The CDR3 loop reads CASSYRATVGVNEQFF. The CDR3 DNA is TGTGCCAGCAGTTACCGGGCAACGGTTGGGGTCAATGAGCAGTTCTTC.

The rearrangement uses TRBV3-1 (or the pseudogene TRBV3-2) and TRBJ2-2, with D hard to call. In germline, CDR1 is LGHDT, CDR2 YNNKEL (reference sequence). The length of the CDR3 is 17 residues. Trimming took 0 bases from V and 8 from J, leaving 19 bases between them. The CDR3 DNA follows: TGTGCCAGCAGCCAAGACACGGCAACCTTTACATATGGGGAGCTGTTTTTT. Encoded protein: CASSQDTATFTYGELFF.

The rearrangement uses TRBV27 and TRBJ2-3; TRBD2 might be the D (5 bases). CDR3 length: 16 residues. Trimming left V 1 base short and J 2 bases short, with 13 bases between. CDR1 and CDR2 (germline): MNHEY, SMNVEV (reference sequence). CDR3 coding DNA: TGTGCCAGCAGTTTATTCCAGCGGCCTTCCACAGATACGCAGTATTTT. It translates to CASSLFQRPSTDTQYF.

The chain combines TRBV11-3 with TRBJ2-3; 11 positions agree with TRBD2. The junction had 2 bases not matched to a gene; V was cut back by 3 bases and J by 3 bases. The CDR3 totals 15 residues. Germline CDR1 and CDR2: SGHNT and YENEEA. The CDR3 nucleotides read TGTGCCAGCAGCTTCGGACTAGCGGGTACAGATACGCAGTATTTT. Amino acid sequence: CASSFGLAGTDTQYF.

The chain joins TRBV6-1 to TRBJ1-2; 7 bases fit TRBD1. The CDR3 consists of 16 residues. V was pared by 4 bases and J by 6 bases, with 14 bases of the junction left unmatched. CDR1 MNHNS and CDR2 SASEGT come from the germline V gene. CDR3 DNA: TGTGCCAGCAGTGGAGACACCAGGGGGGCACTGGATGGCTACACCTTC. Protein: CASSGDTRGALDGYTF.

V gene TRBV6-1 combines with J gene TRBJ1-5; D might be TRBD1 (5 bases). Trimming cost V 3 bases and J 4 bases, with 7 bases left between them. Germline assignment: CDR1 MNHNS and CDR2 SASEGT. The CDR3 runs to 13 residues. The CDR3 DNA reads TGTGCCAGCAGTGACGACAGAAATCAGCCCCAGCATTTT. Translating it yields CASSDDRNQPQHF.

This chain links TRBV19 with TRBJ1-1; D is possibly TRBD1 (6 bases). Germline-derived CDR1 and CDR2 are LNHDA and SQIVND (reference sequence). The CDR3 extends over 13 amino acids. The V and J ends lost 4 bases and 1 base respectively, with 7 bases between them. As DNA, the CDR3 is TGTGCCAGTAGTACGGGACAGAACACTGAAGCTTTCTTT. Translated: CASSTGQNTEAFF.

The V gene is TRBV6-1, the J gene TRBJ1-2; no definite D call. This CDR3 is 15 amino acids long. The germline V and J ends were trimmed by 3 bases and 2 bases, with 13 bases remaining between them. Germline CDR1 is MNHNS and CDR2 is SASEGT. The chain's CDR3 is CASSDQVGLNYGYTF. The CDR3 coding sequence is TGTGCCAGCAGTGATCAAGTCGGGCTGAACTATGGCTACACCTTC.

The chain combines TRBV6-5 with TRBJ1-5; no firm D call. Trimming removed 7 bases at V and 2 bases at J, with 15 bases between. CDR1 MNHEY and CDR2 SVGAGI come from the germline V gene. The CDR3 loop spans 15 amino acids. The CDR3 DNA follows: TGTGCCAGCACCGGGCCACTAAATGGCAATCAGCCCCAGCATTTT. It is translated as CASTGPLNGNQPQHF.

The chain uses TRBV6-6 and TRBJ2-7; 7 nucleotides align to TRBD2. The trim removed 5 bases at V and 3 bases at J, leaving 7 bases unmatched. Germline CDR1 is MNHNY and CDR2 is SVGAGI (reference sequence). This CDR3 has 14 residues. CDR3 bases: TGTGCCAGCAGTCCAACAGGACTAGTCTACGAGCAGTACTTC. It yields the protein CASSPTGLVYEQYF.

The rearrangement uses TRBV6-5 and TRBJ1-1; a possible D gene is TRBD1 (6 bases). Germline CDR1 is MNHEY and CDR2 is SVGAGI. Trimming took off 0 bases at V and 4 bases at J, with 12 bases between the two ends. The CDR3 is made up of 15 amino acids. CDR3 in DNA: TGTGCCAGCAGTTACTCACAGGGCAAGGTCACTGAAGCTTTCTTT. Protein: CASSYSQGKVTEAFF.

This chain links TRBV30 with TRBJ2-1; 11 nucleotides line up with TRBD1. V was clipped by 8 bases and J by 10 bases; unmatched bases: 10. Germline lookup yields CDR1 GTSNPN and CDR2 SVGIG (reference sequence). The CDR3 totals 13 residues. The CDR3 sequence: CARDRGALGEQFF. CDR3 nucleotide sequence: TGTGCCCGGGACAGGGGGGCGTTAGGGGAGCAGTTCTTC.

The rearrangement uses TRBV2 and TRBJ2-3; perhaps TRBD2 as D (5 bases). CDR3 length equals 15 residues. Trimming shortened V by 2 bases and J by 0 bases, and 9 bases separated the two germline ends. The V gene's germline CDR1 is SNHLY and CDR2 FYNNEI. The CDR3 DNA reads as TGTGCCAGCAGTGAATATCGGACTAGCACAGATACGCAGTATTTT. This translates into CASSEYRTSTDTQYF.

The V call is TRBV30, the J call TRBJ1-1, with TRBD1 matching over 7 bases. Unmatched junction bases numbered 16, after V lost 3 bases and J lost 6 bases. CDR1 is GTSNPN and CDR2 is SVGIG in the germline V gene (reference sequence). The CDR3 is 16 amino acids. The CDR3 sequence: CAWSPGQSTRVAEAFF. Written as DNA, the CDR3 is TGTGCCTGGAGCCCGGGACAGTCCACCCGGGTAGCTGAAGCTTTCTTT. Looking up the rest from reference TRBV30 and TRBJ1-1 gives the full variable domain: SQTIHQWPATLVQPVGSPLSLECTVEGTSNPNLYWYRQAAGRGLQLLFYSVGIGQISSEVPQNLSASRPQDRQFILSSKKLLLSDSGFYLCAWSPGQSTRVAEAFFGQGTRLTVV.

The chain is built from TRBV6-2 or TRBV6-3 and TRBJ1-3; D unresolved. The V gene's germline CDR1 is MNHEY and CDR2 SVGEGT. V gave up 4 bases and J gave up 0 bases, with 10 bases separating them. This CDR3 has 15 amino acids. The chain's CDR3 is CASSSVGSSGNTIYF. CDR3 DNA: TGTGCCAGCAGTTCGGTAGGGTCCTCTGGAAACACCATATATTTT.

The chain is built from TRBV10-3 and TRBJ1-6, with D possibly TRBD1 on 6 matching bases. CDR3 size: 13 residues. The V and J ends lost 6 bases and 7 bases respectively, with 10 bases between them. The germline V gene encodes CDR1 ENHRY and CDR2 SYGVKD. The CDR3 here is CAIRGTGNSPLHF. Here the CDR3 DNA reads TGTGCCATCAGAGGAACAGGGAATTCACCCCTCCACTTT.

The chain carries TRBV4-1 and TRBJ2-7, with 9 positions matching TRBD2. The germline CDR1 and CDR2 sequences are MGHRA and YSYEKL. V lost 0 bases and J lost 6; bases outside the gene matches: 12. The CDR3 totals 17 residues. The CDR3 loop is CASSQDRGREGHGEQYF. The CDR3 region has the DNA TGCGCCAGCAGCCAAGATCGAGGGCGGGAGGGCCATGGCGAGCAGTACTTC.

This sequence joins TRBV5-4 and TRBJ1-1; weak D call: TRBD1 (6 bases). Germline values: CDR1 SGHNT, CDR2 YYREEE (reference sequence). V lost 5 bases and J lost 2, with 16 bases in between. This CDR3 has 15 amino acids. The CDR3 bases are TGTGCCAGCAGTCGGGTGGACAGCCCTAACACTGAAGCTTTCTTT. Protein: CASSRVDSPNTEAFF.